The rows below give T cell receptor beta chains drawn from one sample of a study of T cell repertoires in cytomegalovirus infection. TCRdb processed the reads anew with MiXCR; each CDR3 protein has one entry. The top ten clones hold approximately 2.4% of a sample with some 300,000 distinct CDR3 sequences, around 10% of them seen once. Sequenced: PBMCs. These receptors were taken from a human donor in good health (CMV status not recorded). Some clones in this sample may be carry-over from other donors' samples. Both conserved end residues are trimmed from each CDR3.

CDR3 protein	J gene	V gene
SVDWDLNEQF	TRBJ2-1	TRBV29-1
ASKPGTGSGGYT	TRBJ1-2	TRBV2
ASSWGDSYNEQF	TRBJ2-1	TRBV19
ASSLRTSEATKYNEQF	TRBJ2-1	TRBV7-2
ASSDSTSGHTDTQY	TRBJ2-3	TRBV6-4
ASSTGGGPNYGYT	TRBJ1-2	TRBV28
VSSRQGGNTEAF	TRBJ1-1	TRBV3-1
ASSPQWQGMNTEAF	TRBJ1-1	TRBV5-1
SARNDRDYGYT	TRBJ1-2	TRBV20-1
ASSFGLVGSYEQY	TRBJ2-7	TRBV27
ASSLPSGEGDEQF	TRBJ2-1	TRBV7-9
ASSYPYNEQF	TRBJ2-1	TRBV6-2/TRBV6-3
ASSLEGRTNQPQH	TRBJ1-5	TRBV7-2
ASSARGPRQPQH	TRBJ1-5	TRBV25-1